Detailed here is one T cell receptor (beta chain). In its sample, this clone was seen a few times. This clone's antigen is unknown. No per-base quality is available; no much larger clone lies one base away. The sample originates from a study of vaccination effects on CD4 cells after COVID-19 (dated by TCRdb to between 2021 and 2024). A note on the overall study: Two doses of either the BNT162b2 or the mRNA-1273 mRNA SARS-CoV-2 vaccine were administered to participants. The Oncomine TCR Beta short-read assay on an Illumina iSeq 100 was used to sequence cultures from other donors in the study. A total of around eleven COVID-19 convalescent patients and a handful of SARS-CoV-2-naive healthy vaccine recipients were included in the full study. SARS-CoV-2 spike-specific CD4+ TCR repertoires were compared before and after mRNA vaccination in COVID-19 convalescent patients and in infection-naive vaccine recipients. The study at large found these results: Marked clonal contraction was observed in both infection-induced and vaccine-induced clones at late post-vaccination timepoints, consistent with waning T cell responses. In healthy vaccine recipients, vaccine-induced clones were almost all SARS-CoV-2 mono-reactive, with only 1 of 255 being cross-reactive with common cold coronaviruses. Only a small number of convalescent patients were included, and no early post-infection timepoints were available, which limited the study.

Reading from cysteine to phenylalanine, the CDR3 counts 14 amino acids. Kept here is only the CDR3 DNA, which spans 42 bases and is read in frame from base 1. A distance of 12 bases separates the germline ends of V and J, which lose 4 bases and 3 bases respectively. Taken from the germline V gene (reference sequence), the CDR1 and CDR2 loops are LGHDT and YNNKEL. In the ViraFEST assay, PBMC were stimulated with viral peptide pools, and TCR sequencing was then used to find antigen-specific CD4+ T cell clonotypes based on their expansion. After approximately eleven days of culture, CD4+ T cells were isolated with the EasySep CD4+ T cell isolation kit. Negative nucleocapsid antibody results before and after vaccination confirmed that the healthy vaccine recipients had no prior SARS-CoV-2 infection. Under 2.5 million PBMC per well were cultured with 8.5 to 10 ug/ml peptides in IMDM containing roughly 5% human AB serum, approximately 10 IU/ml IL-2 and gentamicin. On days 3 and 7, half of the culture medium was replaced with fresh IL-2-containing medium. Unless noted otherwise, every peptide stimulation condition was cultured in triplicate wells. Using Ficoll-Paque Plus gradient centrifugation, PBMC were separated from whole blood and then either used fresh or cryopreserved at -140C. The overlapping peptide pools covered the spike proteins of SARS-CoV-2 as well as those of the common cold coronaviruses HCoV-NL63, HCoV-OC43 and HCoV-229E. Genomic DNA was extracted from cultured CD4+ T cells with the QIAamp micro DNA kit.

The library was obtained by the immunoSEQ multiplex PCR assay. DNA from the cultured and isolated CD4+ T cells underwent TCR beta CDR3 sequencing. As for how the authors treated the data: The analysis removed non-productive TCR sequences, trimmed reads to the CDR3 region, and retained only CDR3s that were 7 or more amino acids long. The MANAFEST web app was used to identify antigen-specific clonotypes by comparing expansion in peptide wells with expansion in reference cultures. Positive clones required FDR<0.05 expansion versus reference and all other wells, odds ratio above 5, and frequency above 0.1% in two replicate wells. A clonotype was called cross-reactive if it was significantly expanded both in SARS-CoV-2 spike wells and in at least one common cold coronavirus spike condition. CDR3 similarity was assessed by Levenshtein distance with the stringdist R package, and unrooted trees were built with ape in R 3.6.1. TCRdb took this table from immuneACCESS and kept in-frame rearrangements with V and J called. Such tables lack part of the clones; where checked against another copy, unresolved V genes explain under half of the gap, and the rest is unexplained. From that table come the V and J calls and clone size; the DNA was used to work out D and trimming. The sample table contains approximately 25,000 clones; only one count was recorded for roughly 73% of them. Together, the top ten hold about 20% of the sample.

The V and J segments used are TRBV3-1 (or the pseudogene TRBV3-2) and TRBJ1-1, and possibly TRBD1, on 6 matching bases. The source of this sequence is a human donor who received a COVID-19 vaccine. This specimen consisted of CD4+ T cells from PBMCs cultured with HCoV-NL63 spike peptides, obtained before COVID-19 vaccination. Read against the paper, the sample's cell subset or site label means: HCoV-NL63 spike overlapping peptide pool stimulation. In nucleotide form, the sequence is TGTGCCAGCAGCCCAGGGGCGGGGGACACTGAAGCTTTCTTT. This codes for CASSPGAGDTEAFF.